These T cell receptor beta chains were read from a single sample in a study of blood T cell repertoires in COVID-19. Produced via immunoSEQ multiplex PCR; TCRdb's table is partial and in-frame only. The profile shows around 99,000 clones, 79% of them singletons. Sequenced sample: peripheral blood. These receptors were taken from a woman older than 75 with active or convalescent COVID-19. Both conserved end residues are part of each CDR3. A D gene is named only where the DNA matches it firmly. The listing skips clone size in some rows; elsewhere it reads once, few, many or a size class.

>NA|TRBJ1-1|NA|TRBV15
CATSRDQGGGTEAFF
TGTGCCACCAGCAGAGATCAGGGAGGAGGGACTGAAGCTTTCTTT
>NA|TRBJ2-1|few|TRBV29-1
CSVEDLWANEQFF
TGCAGCGTTGAAGATCTTTGGGCAAATGAGCAGTTCTTC
>NA|TRBJ1-1|NA|TRBV30
CAWKKEKTEAFF
TGTGCCTGGAAAAAGGAGAAAACTGAAGCTTTCTTT
>NA|TRBJ2-3|NA|TRBV29-1
CSVSGGTDTQYF
TGCAGCGTTTCCGGTGGCACAGATACGCAGTATTTT
>TRBD2|TRBJ2-7|NA|TRBV7-2
CASSPGTSGAYEQYF
TGTGCCAGCAGCCCCGGGACTAGCGGGGCCTACGAGCAGTACTTC
>TRBD2|TRBJ2-1|NA|TRBV4-3
CASSQELAAIGEQFF
TGCGCCAGCAGCCAAGAACTAGCGGCGATAGGTGAGCAGTTCTTC
>TRBD1|TRBJ1-4|NA|TRBV6-5
CASYRGLNEKLFF
TGTGCCAGTTACAGGGGGTTAAATGAAAAACTGTTTTTT
>NA|TRBJ2-3|NA|TRBV5-5
CASSLGTSTDTQYF
TGTGCCAGCAGCCTAGGGACTAGCACAGATACGCAGTATTTT
>NA|TRBJ2-3|NA|TRBV27
CASSPPERSTDTQYF
TGTGCCAGCAGTCCCCCAGAGCGGAGCACAGATACGCAGTATTTT
>TRBD1|TRBJ1-2|NA|TRBV30
CAWTRDRGNYGYTF
TGTGCCTGGACCAGGGACAGGGGTAACTATGGCTACACCTTC
>TRBD1|TRBJ2-7|NA|TRBV6-6
CASSYSRDSPYEQYF
TGTGCCAGCAGTTACTCAAGGGACAGTCCCTACGAGCAGTACTTC
>NA|TRBJ2-7|once|TRBV5-5
CASSQGGPGEQYF
TGTGCCAGCAGCCAAGGAGGGCCTGGAGAGCAGTACTTC
>TRBD1|TRBJ2-7|NA|TRBV7-8
CASSSRPGQVTYEQYF
TGTGCCAGCAGCTCAAGACCGGGACAGGTTACCTACGAGCAGTACTTC
>TRBD2|TRBJ2-1|few|TRBV10-2
CASRLAGGPGSYNEQFF
TGCGCCAGCAGATTAGCGGGAGGGCCAGGCTCCTACAATGAGCAGTTCTTC
>NA|TRBJ2-7|NA|TRBV7-2
CASSFTGHEQYF
TGTGCCAGCAGCTTTACAGGGCACGAGCAGTACTTC
>TRBD2|TRBJ2-1|NA|TRBV3-1/TRBV3-2
CASSQAPGTRSSGQFF
TGTGCCAGCAGCCAAGCACCCGGGACTAGGTCCTCGGGGCAGTTCTTC
>TRBD2|TRBJ2-5|NA|TRBV7-6
CASSTSGSGAETQYF
TGTGCCAGCAGCACTAGCGGGAGTGGAGCGGAGACCCAGTACTTC
>NA|TRBJ1-2|NA|TRBV18
CASSPSGLGGYTF
TGTGCCAGCTCACCTAGCGGGTTGGGAGGCTACACCTTC
>NA|TRBJ2-6|NA|TRBV28
CASREVGEAGANVLTF
TGTGCCAGCAGGGAGGTTGGCGAAGCTGGGGCCAACGTCCTGACTTTC
>NA|TRBJ1-1|NA|TRBV6-5
CAIMGMGRAFF
TGTGCCATCATGGGGATGGGGCGAGCTTTCTTT
>TRBD1|TRBJ1-5|NA|TRBV18
CASSLTGVDQPQHF
TGTGCCAGCTCACTAACAGGGGTCGATCAGCCCCAGCATTTT
>NA|TRBJ1-5|NA|TRBV18
CASSPLSDSNQPQHF
TGTGCCAGCTCACCACTCAGTGATAGCAATCAGCCCCAGCATTTT
>TRBD1|TRBJ2-2|NA|TRBV5-1
CASSPLTGDTGELFF
TGTGCCAGCAGCCCTCTGACAGGGGACACCGGGGAGCTGTTTTTT
>TRBD2|TRBJ2-5|NA|TRBV7-3
CASSPSGRAGETQYF
TGTGCCAGCAGCCCTAGCGGGAGGGCTGGCGAGACCCAGTACTTC
>TRBD2|TRBJ2-7|NA|TRBV7-2
CASRSRGGTYEQYF
TGTGCCAGCAGGTCTCGGGGAGGGACCTACGAGCAGTACTTC
>TRBD1|TRBJ1-5|once|TRBV7-2
CASSSSDRFNQPQHF
TGTGCCAGCAGCTCTTCGGACAGGTTCAATCAGCCCCAGCATTTT
>NA|TRBJ1-3|once|TRBV30
CACQQGSGNTIYF
TGTGCCTGCCAACAGGGCTCTGGAAACACCATATATTTT
>TRBD2|TRBJ2-5|NA|TRBV19
CASSIAWTSGRETQYF
TGTGCCAGTAGTATAGCCTGGACTAGCGGGAGGGAGACCCAGTACTTC
>NA|TRBJ2-5|once|TRBV29-1
CSVGQVQETQYF
TGCAGCGTTGGACAGGTACAAGAGACCCAGTACTTC
>TRBD1|TRBJ1-1|NA|TRBV2
CASSNPPWDREWAFF
TGTGCCAGCAGTAACCCCCCCTGGGACAGGGAATGGGCTTTCTTT
>NA|TRBJ1-1|NA|TRBV21-1
CASPRDRNTEAFF
TGTGCCAGCCCCCGGGACAGGAACACTGAAGCTTTCTTT
>NA|TRBJ1-5|many|TRBV20-1
CSASGGGAGRVEPQHF
TGCAGTGCTAGTGGTGGTGGGGCAGGGAGGGTGGAGCCCCAGCATTTT